This T cell receptor (beta chain) was retrieved from a study of T-cell memory formation after mild COVID-19. On the study more broadly: Largely donor-specific sequence clusters came from a couple of donors.

Details on this clonotype: Its antigen is undetermined.

Whole-study results and caveats: Mainly in CM and EM were contracting CD4+ clones; CD8+ were in EMRA. Pre-infection memory showed some responding clones, and this suggested that cross-reactive memory joined.

Barcoded TCR alpha and TCR beta cDNA libraries with UMIs came from 5'RACE using constant-segment primers. TCRdb ran MiXCR on the 5' RACE reads and lists one entry per CDR3 protein. The repertoire consists of 70,000 to 95,000 distinct CDR3 sequences, with around 13% occurring once and the leading ten covering 40% to 45%. Sequenced sample: PBMCs or a T cell subset sorted from them (not recorded which). The sequence was obtained from a man younger than 35 who had mild COVID-19 (a few samples of this study predate the infection). Cell type and time point are not known.

The CDR3 DNA sequence: TGTGCCAGCAGCCCGGGGGGGACTGGGGCCAACGTCCTGACTTTC. Amino acids: CASSPGGTGANVLTF. The V gene is TRBV7-9, the J gene TRBJ2-6, with TRBD2 matching over 8 bases. The CDR3 runs 15 residues. Germline CDR1 and CDR2: SEHNR and FQNEAQ (reference sequence). The trim removed 5 bases at V and 2 bases at J, leaving 2 bases unmatched.